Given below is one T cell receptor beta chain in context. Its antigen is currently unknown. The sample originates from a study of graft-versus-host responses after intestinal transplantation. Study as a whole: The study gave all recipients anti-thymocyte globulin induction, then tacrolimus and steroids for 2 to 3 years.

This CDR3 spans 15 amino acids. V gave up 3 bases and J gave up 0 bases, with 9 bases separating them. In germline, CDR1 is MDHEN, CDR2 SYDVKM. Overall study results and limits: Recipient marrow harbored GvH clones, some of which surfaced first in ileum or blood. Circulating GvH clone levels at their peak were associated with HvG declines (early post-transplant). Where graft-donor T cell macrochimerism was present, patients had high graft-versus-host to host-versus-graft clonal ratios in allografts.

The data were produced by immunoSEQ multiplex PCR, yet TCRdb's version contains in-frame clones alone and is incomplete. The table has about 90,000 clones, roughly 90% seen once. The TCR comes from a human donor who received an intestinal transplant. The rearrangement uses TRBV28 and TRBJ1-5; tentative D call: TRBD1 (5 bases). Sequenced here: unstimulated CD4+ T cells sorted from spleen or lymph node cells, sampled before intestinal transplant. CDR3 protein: CASSLRDSSNQPQHF. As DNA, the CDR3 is TGTGCCAGCAGTTTGAGAGACAGTAGCAATCAGCCCCAGCATTTT.